These 5 T cell receptor beta chains share one sample of origin, sequenced in a study of vaccination effects on CD4 cells after COVID-19. No antigen has been assigned to these receptors. Within the ViraFEST assay, antigen-specific CD4+ T cells underwent expansion with viral peptide pools prior to sequencing. Upon completion of about 10 days in culture, CD4+ T cells were isolated. Everyone in the study got two shots of either the BNT162b2 or mRNA-1273 vaccine. TCRdb keeps only in-frame clones here, not all; method: immunoSEQ multiplex PCR. The data contain tens of thousands of clones, roughly 79% of them singletons. This sample comprised CD4+ T cells from PBMCs cultured with SARS-CoV-2 spike peptides, obtained after COVID-19 vaccination. Every receptor here comes from a human donor who received a COVID-19 vaccine. Some clones in this sample may be carry-over from other donors' samples.

V gene TRBV10-1 combines with J gene TRBJ2-3; D is uncertain. The CDR3 is 12 amino acids. Germline values: CDR1 WNHNN, CDR2 SYGVQD (reference sequence). The V end lost 3 bases, the J end lost 3 bases, and 4 bases lay between the germline ends. CDR3 sequence reads: CASSDQTDTQYF. The DNA for the CDR3 is TGCGCCAGCAGTGACCAAACAGATACGCAGTATTTT.

The rearrangement uses TRBV2 and TRBJ1-5, with D uncertain. This CDR3 has 14 residues. Germline-derived CDR1 and CDR2 are SNHLY and FYNNEI. V lost 7 bases, J lost 7 bases, and 17 bases lay in between. The CDR3 nucleotides read TGTGCCAGCACCTCATACTCACCGGAACAGCCCCAGCATTTT. It yields the protein CASTSYSPEQPQHF.

V and J are TRBV2 and TRBJ1-1; D possibly corresponds to TRBD1 (5 bases). This CDR3 spans 13 amino acids. V was cut by 8 bases and J by 0 bases, with 10 bases left in between. Per germline, CDR1 SNHLY and CDR2 FYNNEI. The CDR3 loop reads CASERGVNTEAFF. In nucleotides, the CDR3 is TGTGCCAGCGAAAGGGGTGTGAACACTGAAGCTTTCTTT.

The V gene is TRBV6-1, the J gene TRBJ2-7, with 8 bases matching TRBD2. CDR3 length: 15 residues. With V trimmed by 0 bases and J by 3 bases, 4 bases remained unmatched. CDR1 is MNHNS, CDR2 SASEGT, per germline. The chain's CDR3 is CASSEASGEYYEQYV. CDR3 sequence (DNA): TGTGCCAGCAGTGAAGCTAGCGGGGAATACTACGAGCAGTACGTC.

This chain joins TRBV6-5 and TRBJ1-2, with D possibly matching TRBD1 (6 bases). The CDR3 has 14 amino acids. In germline, CDR1 is MNHEY, CDR2 SVGAGI. V lost 5 bases and J lost 9, with 19 bases in between. The CDR3 sequence: CASSTNREAGRYTF. As DNA, the CDR3 is TGTGCCAGCAGTACAAACAGGGAAGCAGGGCGCTACACCTTC.